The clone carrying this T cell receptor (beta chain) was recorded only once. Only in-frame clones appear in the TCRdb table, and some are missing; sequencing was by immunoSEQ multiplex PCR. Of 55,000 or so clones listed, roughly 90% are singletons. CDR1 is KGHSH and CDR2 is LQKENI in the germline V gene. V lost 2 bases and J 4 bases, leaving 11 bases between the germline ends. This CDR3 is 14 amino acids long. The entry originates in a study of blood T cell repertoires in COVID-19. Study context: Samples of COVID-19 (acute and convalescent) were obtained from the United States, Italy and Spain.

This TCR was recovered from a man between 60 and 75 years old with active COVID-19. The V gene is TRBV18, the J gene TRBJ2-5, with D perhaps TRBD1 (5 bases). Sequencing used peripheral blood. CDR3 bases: TGTGCCAGCTCACCAAGGGGTACCCCAGAGACCCAGTACTTC. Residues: CASSPRGTPETQYF.